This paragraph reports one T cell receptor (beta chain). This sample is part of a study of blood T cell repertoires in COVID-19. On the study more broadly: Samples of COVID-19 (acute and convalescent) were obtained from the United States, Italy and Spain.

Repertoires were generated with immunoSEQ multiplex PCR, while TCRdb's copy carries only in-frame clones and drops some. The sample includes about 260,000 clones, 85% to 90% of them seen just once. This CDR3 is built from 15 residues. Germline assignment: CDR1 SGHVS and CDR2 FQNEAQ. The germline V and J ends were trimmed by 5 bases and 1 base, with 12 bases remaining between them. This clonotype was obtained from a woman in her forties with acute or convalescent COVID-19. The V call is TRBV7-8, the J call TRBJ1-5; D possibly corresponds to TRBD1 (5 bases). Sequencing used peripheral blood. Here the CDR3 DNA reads TGTGCCAGCAGCGGACTGGGGGGAAGCAATCAGCCCCAGCATTTT. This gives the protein CASSGLGGSNQPQHF.